Sequencing of this T cell receptor beta chain was carried out in a study of OX40 agonist ivuxolimab in advanced cancers. Background on the study: All patients had ivuxolimab intravenously every 2 weeks at 0.01 to 10 mg/kg. Study outcomes and limitations: Patients with a partial response at 0.1-3.0 mg/kg had among the lowest clonal expansion.

Worth noting for this clone: Its specificity is unknown.

The CDR3 loop spans 14 amino acids. Trimming pared 5 bases from V and 8 bases from J, leaving 18 bases between. Germline V lookup: CDR1 MNHEY, CDR2 SMNVEV (reference sequence). Some clones are missing from TCRdb's copy, which holds only in-frame ones; the method was immunoSEQ multiplex PCR. The table records 60,000 to 80,000 clones, over 70% of them present only once. The receptor was isolated from an adult with an advanced solid tumor such as melanoma, head and neck, liver or kidney cancer. The sequencing used CD4+ or CD8+ T cells sorted from blood, collected in a trial of the OX40 agonist ivuxolimab. The rearrangement uses TRBV27 and TRBJ1-2; D remains unclear. The CDR3 DNA sequence: TGTGCCAGCAGTCCCCGAGCGAATCTCGGGGGCTACACCTTC. It encodes CASSPRANLGGYTF.